This TCR beta chain was profiled in a study of blood T cell repertoires in COVID-19. Allocation to cohorts depended on clinical history reported by the participants. Recovered status applied to Cohort 3 donors who had two consecutive negative PCRs. It also applied to those with clearance or with symptom resolution. Here immunoSEQ multiplex PCR was the method, and the copy in TCRdb shows in-frame clones only, minus some. This sample carries 250,000 to 300,000 clones, roughly 90% of them seen once, and the ten largest clones take around 0.92%. V lost 3 bases and J lost 0; bases outside the gene matches: 3. CDR1 and CDR2 (germline): KGHSH, LQKENI. CDR3 length equals 16 residues.

This TCR came from a woman aged 25 to 39 who had recovered from COVID-19. The sample taken for sequencing was PBMCs or T cells enriched from blood (not recorded which). The chain is built from TRBV18 and TRBJ2-2; 8 positions match TRBD2. This chain's CDR3 is CASSPIAGSNTGELFF. The CDR3 DNA sequence: TGTGCCAGCTCACCTATAGCGGGATCGAACACCGGGGAGCTGTTTTTT.